These 16 T cell receptor beta chains came from one sample sequenced in a study of multiple sclerosis patients with progressive multifocal leukoencephalopathy. Described time point: before natalizumab initiation. The assay was immunoSEQ multiplex PCR, and TCRdb's table has in-frame clones only and misses some. The sample lists around 30,000 clones; about nine tenths were seen once. The sequenced material came from PBMCs. Receptors originate from a human donor with multiple sclerosis.

This chain links TRBV19 with TRBJ1-1; TRBD1 might be the D (6 bases). Germline CDR1 is LNHDA and CDR2 is SQIVND (reference sequence). CDR3 size: 14 residues. The V and J ends lost 9 bases and 2 bases respectively, with 16 bases between them. The CDR3 region has the DNA TGTGCCAGCTCAACCAACAGGGAAAACACTGAAGCTTTCTTT. The encoded protein is CASSTNRENTEAFF.

The rearrangement uses TRBV5-1 and TRBJ1-1; perhaps TRBD1 as D (5 bases). The CDR3 extends over 13 amino acids. Trimming removed 1 base at V and 4 bases at J, with 8 bases between. The V gene's germline CDR1 is SGHRS and CDR2 YFSETQ. CDR3: CASSLSGTTEAFF. The CDR3 DNA reads TGCGCCAGCAGCTTGAGTGGGACCACTGAAGCTTTCTTT.

The chain carries TRBV5-4 and TRBJ2-3; D may match TRBD1 or TRBD2 (5 bases each). Trimming took off 7 bases at V and 6 bases at J, with 21 bases between the two ends. CDR3 length equals 15 residues. Germline V CDR1 and CDR2: SGHNT, YYREEE (reference sequence). The CDR3 DNA follows: TGTGCCAGCCTCCATTCTGGGGGTTCCGGGGATACGCAGTATTTT. This gives the protein CASLHSGGSGDTQYF.

This rearrangement joins TRBV27 to TRBJ2-5; D may match TRBD1 or TRBD2 (5 bases each). V was pared by 9 bases and J by 2 bases, with 19 bases between. The germline V gene encodes CDR1 MNHEY and CDR2 SMNVEV (reference sequence). This CDR3 is built from 15 residues. In nucleotides, the CDR3 is TGTGCCAGTAGAGGGACCCCGGGGTTACAAGAGACCCAGTACTTC. As protein: CASRGTPGLQETQYF.

The rearrangement uses TRBV15 and TRBJ1-4; D is unclear. Germline V gene data show CDR1 as LNHNV and CDR2 as YYDKDF (reference sequence). The CDR3 has 14 amino acids. V lost 5 bases and J lost 6, with 13 bases in between. The CDR3 here is CATSSPGRDEKLFF. The CDR3 region has the DNA TGTGCCACCAGCTCCCCCGGGCGGGATGAAAAACTGTTTTTT. Full variable domain (outside the CDR3, taken from reference TRBV15 and TRBJ1-4): DAMVIQNPRYQVTQFGKPVTLSCSQTLNHNVMYWYQQKSSQAPKLLFHYYDKDFNNEADTPDNFQSRRPNTSFCFLDIRSPGLGDTAMYLCATSSPGRDEKLFFGSGTQLSVL.

The rearrangement joins TRBV12-5 to TRBJ2-7; 14 bases map to TRBD2. This CDR3 is built from 18 residues. Germline-derived CDR1 and CDR2 are LGHNT and FRNRAP. V dropped 4 bases and J dropped 2; count of bases not matched to a gene: 10. The CDR3 DNA follows: TGTGCTAGTGGTTCACCAGACTGGGGACTAGCGGGAGCCTACGAGCAGTACTTC. Encoded protein: CASGSPDWGLAGAYEQYF.

V gene TRBV28 combines with J gene TRBJ2-2; D not resolved. The CDR3 covers 15 residues. The germline V and J ends were trimmed by 2 bases and 0 bases, with 7 bases remaining between them. Per the germline V gene, CDR1 is MDHEN and CDR2 is SYDVKM. The CDR3 region has the DNA TGTGCCAGCAGTTTACCGGGTGCGAACACCGGGGAGCTGTTTTTT. Translating gives CASSLPGANTGELFF.

This clone was observed a handful of times. One end of the junction fails to match germline, which may point to a read error. This chain connects TRBV5-4 to TRBJ2-1; 9 nucleotides line up with TRBD1. The CDR3 extends over 14 amino acids. CDR1 and CDR2 from the germline V gene are SGHNT and YYREEE (reference sequence). The CDR3 nucleotides are TGTGCCAGCAGCAGGGGACAGGGATCTAGAGTCAGGATCTTC. Translated, it gives CASSRGQGSRVRIF. The full variable domain, with the rest looked up from reference TRBV5-4 and TRBJ2-1, is ETGVTQSPTHLIKTRGQQVTLRCSSQSGHNTVSWYQQALGQGPQFIFQYYREEENGRGNFPPRFSGLQFPNYSSELNVNALELDDSALYLCASSRGQGSRVRIFGPGTRLTVL.

The chain couples TRBV6-1 to TRBJ2-1; 11 nucleotides align to TRBD2. CDR3 length: 14 amino acids. Trimming took 5 bases from V and 4 from J; bases not matched to a gene: 1. Germline CDR1 MNHNS, CDR2 SASEGT. CDR3 sequence reads: CASSTSGSYNEQFF. The CDR3 coding sequence is TGTGCCAGCAGTACTAGCGGGAGTTACAATGAGCAGTTCTTC.

The J gene is TRBJ2-7, the V gene TRBV27, with D possibly TRBD1 on 6 matching bases. Germline V gene data show CDR1 as MNHEY and CDR2 as SMNVEV (reference sequence). This CDR3 contains 13 residues. V lost 5 bases and J lost 4, with 12 bases in between. The CDR3 bases are TGTGCCAGCAGTACACTCAGGGGATACGAGCAGTACTTC. Translated: CASSTLRGYEQYF.

The chain employs TRBV7-9 and TRBJ2-3; 13 bases agree with TRBD2. The CDR3 is 15 amino acids. Germline CDR1 reads SEHNR; CDR2 reads FQNEAQ (reference sequence). V trimming: 5 bases; J trimming: 6 bases; junction bases outside the gene matches: 5. CDR3 coding DNA: TGTGCCAGCAGCCGCGGACTAGCGGGAGTGGATACGCAGTATTTT. This codes for CASSRGLAGVDTQYF.

The chain uses TRBV25-1 and TRBJ1-2; the D is unclear. Germline CDR1 MGHDK, CDR2 SYGVNS. This CDR3 has 11 amino acids. Trimming stripped 7 bases from V and 4 bases from J, with 7 bases between. The CDR3 nucleotides read TGTGCCAGCAAAAGGGCCTATGGCTACACCTTC. Translating it yields CASKRAYGYTF.

V is TRBV15 and J is TRBJ1-5; TRBD1 matches at 8 bases. The J segment lost 7 bases and the V segment lost 3 bases, leaving 8 bases of the junction unmatched. The CDR3 totals 15 residues. Germline lookup yields CDR1 LNHNV and CDR2 YYDKDF (reference sequence). This chain's CDR3 is CATSSDRGLMQPQHF. Written as DNA, the CDR3 is TGTGCCACCAGCAGCGACAGGGGTTTAATGCAGCCCCAGCATTTT.

This clone was counted a single time. Germline and junction disagree at one end, which may indicate a read error. V usage is TRBV15 and J usage is TRBJ2-1; 8 bases fit TRBD1. The CDR3 is made up of 11 amino acids. Germline lookup yields CDR1 LNHNV and CDR2 YYDKDF (reference sequence). This chain's CDR3 is CATSTDRDVLF. For the CDR3, the DNA is TGTGCCACCAGCACGGACAGGGATGTCCTCTTC.

This chain joins TRBV6-5 and TRBJ1-4; the match to TRBD1 covers 8 bases. The V gene's germline CDR1 is MNHEY and CDR2 SVGAGI. There are 15 residues in the CDR3. V lost 4 bases, J lost 5 bases, and 6 bases stayed unmatched. The CDR3 coding sequence is TGTGCCAGCAGTTTGCGACAGGGGCCCAATGAAAAACTGTTTTTT. Protein: CASSLRQGPNEKLFF.

The chain employs TRBV11-2 and TRBJ1-4; 9 nucleotides align to TRBD1. The CDR3 is 15 amino acids. V shed 4 bases, J shed 5 bases, and the junction held 5 bases outside the gene matches. Per germline, CDR1 SGHAT and CDR2 FQNNGV. The CDR3 loop reads CASSSGQGRNEKLFF. CDR3 nucleotide sequence: TGTGCCAGCAGCTCCGGACAGGGGAGGAATGAAAAACTGTTTTTT.